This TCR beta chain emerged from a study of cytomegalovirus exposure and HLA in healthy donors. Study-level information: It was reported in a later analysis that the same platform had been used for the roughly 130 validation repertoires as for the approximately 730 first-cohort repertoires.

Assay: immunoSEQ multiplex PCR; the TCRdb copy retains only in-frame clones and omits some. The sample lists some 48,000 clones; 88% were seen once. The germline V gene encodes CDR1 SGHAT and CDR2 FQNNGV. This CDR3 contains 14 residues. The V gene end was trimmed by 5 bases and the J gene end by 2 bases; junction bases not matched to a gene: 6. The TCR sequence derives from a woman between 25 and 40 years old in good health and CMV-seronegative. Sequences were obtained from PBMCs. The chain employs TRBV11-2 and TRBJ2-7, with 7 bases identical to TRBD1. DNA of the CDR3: TGTGCCAGCAGCCAGGGACAGCTTGCCTACGAGCAGTACTTC. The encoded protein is CASSQGQLAYEQYF.